The TCR beta chain described here comes from a study of cytomegalovirus exposure and HLA in healthy donors. Findings of the study overall: Testing in vitro showed a few CMV-associated chains specific for CMV antigens. The classifier reportedly diagnosed cytomegalovirus status with high specificity and sensitivity.

In the case of this clone: Its target is not known.

Germline values: CDR1 MNHEY, CDR2 SMNVEV (reference sequence). V shed 6 bases and J shed 0 bases, with 12 bases lying between them. CDR3 size: 14 residues. The repertoire was sequenced with immunoSEQ multiplex PCR; TCRdb's copy has only in-frame clones and lacks some. This repertoire shows 65,000 to 75,000 clones, about 93% found once; its top ten account for approximately 3%. Source material: PBMCs. The V gene is TRBV27, the J gene TRBJ2-7; no reliable D call. The clonotype comes from a woman aged 18-29 years in good health and CMV-seropositive. The CDR3 bases are TGTGCCAGCAGAGAAAGGCACTACTCCTACGAGCAGTACTTC. Translating gives CASRERHYSYEQYF.